The 2 T cell receptor beta chains below come from one sample, sequenced in a study of T cells after posttransplantation cyclophosphamide. Generated by immunoSEQ multiplex PCR, the TCRdb table keeps only in-frame clones and is missing some. The sample has around 20,000 clones, 95% to 98% seen once. The naive gate required viable CD3+CD4+ or CD3+CD8+ cells with CCR7+CD45RA+CD45RO-CD95-CD27+CD28+ phenotype. Sequenced material: naive CD4+ T cells sorted from PBMCs. All receptors come from a man in his forties or fifties in good health, CMV-negative, and a related stem cell transplant donor.

The genes are TRBV15 and TRBJ1-2; TRBD1 matches at 7 bases. The CDR3 spans 13 residues. After removal of 5 bases from V and 4 bases from J, the junction contained 4 bases not matched to a gene. In germline, CDR1 is LNHNV, CDR2 YYDKDF (reference sequence). The CDR3 is CATSPGQAYGYTF. The CDR3 DNA is TGTGCCACCAGCCCCGGACAGGCCTATGGCTACACCTTC.

A single count supports this clone. The CDR3 sequence is CASSSPGLATTGELFF. CDR3 DNA sequence: TGTGCCAGCAGCTCCCCGGGACTAGCGACCACCGGGGAGCTGTTTTTT. The V call is TRBV7-2, the J call TRBJ2-2; 10 positions agree with TRBD2. J lost 4 bases, V lost 4 bases, and 6 bases had no gene match. The germline V gene has CDR1 SGHTA and CDR2 FQGNSA. CDR3 length: 16 residues.